This T cell receptor beta chain originates from a study of T cell clones after liver transplantation. Study information: Apart from a few HCV-positive recipients, transplants were for non-autoimmune, non-viral reasons.

Germline V gene lookup returns CDR1 MNHEY and CDR2 SMNVEV (reference sequence). V lost 4 bases to trimming and J lost 9 bases, with 12 bases between them. This CDR3 spans 12 amino acids. Clones were sequenced by immunoSEQ multiplex PCR, and TCRdb holds only the in-frame ones, with some missing. This sample yields over 15,000 clones, of which 70% to 90% are seen a single time; approximately 35% belongs to the top ten. This clonotype was obtained from a human patient who received a liver transplant. Some T cells may arise from the graft donor. The sample was CD8+ T cells from blood, taken 48 months after liver transplant. The V call is TRBV27, the J call TRBJ1-1, with D possibly TRBD1 on 5 matching bases. The CDR3, as DNA: TGTGCCAGCAGTTCCCTCGACAGAAAAGCTTTCTTT. Amino acids: CASSSLDRKAFF.